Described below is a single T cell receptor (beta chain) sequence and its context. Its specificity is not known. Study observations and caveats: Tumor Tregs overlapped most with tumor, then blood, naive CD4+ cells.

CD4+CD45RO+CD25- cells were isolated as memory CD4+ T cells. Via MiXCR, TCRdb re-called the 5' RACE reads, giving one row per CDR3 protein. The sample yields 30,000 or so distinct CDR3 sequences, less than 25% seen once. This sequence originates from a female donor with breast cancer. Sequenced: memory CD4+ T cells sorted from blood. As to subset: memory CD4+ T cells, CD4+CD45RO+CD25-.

The CDR3 protein is CASSYGRDTGELFF. The CDR3 nucleotides are TGTGCCAGCAGTTACGGGAGGGACACCGGGGAGCTGTTTTTT. The chain couples TRBV6-2 or TRBV6-3 to TRBJ2-2, with 7 bases aligning to TRBD2. The CDR3 has 14 amino acids. The V segment lost 2 bases and the J segment 3 bases; nucleotides outside the gene matches: 0. Germline-derived CDR1 and CDR2 are MNHEY and SVGEGT.